This TCR beta chain was retrieved from a study of CD8 T cells in Susac syndrome. About 0.5 to 1 ug RNA was reverse transcribed with random hexamers. MiXCR, run by TCRdb on the immunoSEQ multiplex PCR reads, gives a single entry per CDR3 protein. The repertoire has more than 110,000 distinct CDR3 sequences, roughly 94% of them found once; the top ten carry approximately 0.25%. Trimming took 4 bases from V and 1 from J, leaving 13 bases between them. The CDR3 is made up of 15 amino acids. Germline lookup yields CDR1 SNHLY and CDR2 FYNNEI. The controls, all healthy donors, were matched for age and sex. Specimen: CD8+ T cells from PBMCs. The chain couples TRBV2 to TRBJ2-5; tentatively, D is TRBD2 (6 bases). This TCR was recovered from a human donor in good health. The CDR3 DNA follows: TGTGCCAGCAGTGCGACAGCGGGCCTCCAAGAGACCCAGTACTTC. The encoded protein is CASSATAGLQETQYF.